This paragraph reports one TCR beta chain. This clone was observed a few times. Which antigen it targets is not known. Base qualities are not recorded, but no much larger clone differs from it by a single base. This entry belongs to a study of graft-versus-host responses after intestinal transplantation (dated by TCRdb to the early 2020s). A note on the overall study: The transplants that recipients got were multivisceral, liver-intestinal, or isolated intestinal. The cohort enrolled 24 intestinal transplant recipients, one of whom was a retransplant, and a few patients without pretransplant specimens were excluded. Donor T cell macrochimerism was defined as a peak of at least 4% donor T cells among recipient peripheral blood mononuclear cells. Instead of going to the commercial service, samples from a few later patients were sequenced in-house on an Illumina MiSeq and processed with MiXCR. Alloreactive clones were identified by sequencing pre-transplant mixed lymphocyte reaction products and comparing these products with unstimulated pre-transplant donor and recipient T cells. After intestinal transplantation, graft-versus-host and host-versus-graft alloreactive T cell clones in the graft, circulation and bone marrow were tracked using bulk TCR-beta CDR3 sequencing. Anti-thymocyte globulin induction was given to all recipients, followed by maintenance tacrolimus and steroids for 3 to 4 years. Beyond this particular receptor, the publication reports: The relatively low number and heterogeneity of intestinal transplant patients limited the conclusions. Early after transplant, declines in HvG clones were associated with peak levels of circulating GvH clones. GvH clones were detected in recipient bone marrow, and some appeared earlier in ileal mucosa or blood, consistent with an intestinal mucosal origin. In patients with donor T cell macrochimerism, the allografts had high GvH to HvG T cell clonal ratios.

The cysteine opens and the phenylalanine closes a CDR3 of 15 amino acids. Only CDR3 DNA is held: 45 bases, read in frame from base 1. The germline ends are 17 bases apart after V is trimmed by 6 bases and J by 8 bases. The germline V gene supplies CDR1 SNHLY and CDR2 FYNNEI. Intraepithelial and lamina propria lymphocytes were isolated from graft specimens using dithiothreitol, EDTA incubations and collagenase D digestion. Bulk TCR-beta sequencing was performed on serial intestinal graft biopsy specimens collected as late as 600 days after transplant. The receptor library was made with the immunoSEQ multiplex PCR assay. Adaptive Biotechnologies carried out high-throughput TCR-beta CDR3 sequencing of genomic DNA for most patients. The source study handled its data this way. Adaptive's ImmunoSEQ software was the source of the TCR sequencing data for 15 to 20 patients, while a few other patients were processed with MiXCR and VDJtools. CDR3 nucleotide sequences shared between donor and recipient were removed because their origin could not be assigned. To be classed as alloreactive, a clone needed at least 2-fold expansion over unstimulated cells and a minimum CFSE-low frequency of 0.002% (template counts) or 0.001% (read counts). Clones were considered mappable if detected in sequenced pre-transplant spleen, lymph node, or MLR CFSE-low populations of the donor or recipient. Cumulative frequency of alloreactive clones was calculated as a percentage of all sequences weighted by copy number. In its TCRdb copy, this immuneACCESS table keeps in-frame sequences only and misses some clones. Where compared with another copy, unresolved V genes explain less than half of these, and the others have no known cause. V, J and clone size are those of that table, while D and trimming were read from the DNA. The sample has tens of thousands of clones on record, about nine tenths of them singletons. The ten largest clones capture around 1.8% of the sample.

The sequence links TRBV2 to TRBJ1-6, and perhaps TRBD1 as D gene, on 5 matching bases. The sequence came from a human patient who received an intestinal transplant, so some T cells may come from the graft donor. The source was ileum tissue, collected more than 350 days after transplant. Read as DNA, the sequence is TGTGCCAGCAGCTACCAGGGTCGGGATGATTCACCCCTCCACTTT. This gives the protein CASSYQGRDDSPLHF.